The rows below give T cell receptor beta chains drawn from one sample of a study of cytomegalovirus exposure and HLA in healthy donors. Profiling relied on immunoSEQ multiplex PCR, and the TCRdb table lists in-frame clones only, not all of them. The sample comprises over 150,000 clones, about three quarters of which are singletons, and roughly 3% rests with the top ten. Sequenced sample: PBMCs. These receptor sequences come from a woman under 40 in good health and CMV-seronegative. Both conserved end residues are part of each CDR3. The order of the fields is CDR3 protein, J gene, clone size, V gene, D gene. The D gene is left open where the match is weak. Where a row states a size, it is once, few, many or the class of an expanded clone; other rows omit it.

CDR3 protein: CASSVAQYNEKLFF
J gene: TRBJ1-4
clone size: .
V gene: TRBV9
D gene: .

CDR3 protein: CASSHRSGYGYTF
J gene: TRBJ1-2
clone size: .
V gene: TRBV4-3
D gene: .

CDR3 protein: CASRLIGRRDSPLHF
J gene: TRBJ1-6
clone size: .
V gene: TRBV6-4
D gene: .

CDR3 protein: CASSQTGATNEKLFF
J gene: TRBJ1-4
clone size: few
V gene: TRBV4-1
D gene: TRBD1

CDR3 protein: CASSVRENPYEQYF
J gene: TRBJ2-7
clone size: .
V gene: TRBV9
D gene: .

CDR3 protein: CASRKGTSGSYEQYF
J gene: TRBJ2-7
clone size: .
V gene: TRBV27
D gene: TRBD2

CDR3 protein: CASRNRGRTEAFF
J gene: TRBJ1-1
clone size: .
V gene: TRBV6-5
D gene: TRBD1

CDR3 protein: CASSPGTGEHYGYTF
J gene: TRBJ1-2
clone size: .
V gene: TRBV28
D gene: TRBD1

CDR3 protein: CASSTPRGTRSNEQFF
J gene: TRBJ2-1
clone size: .
V gene: TRBV2
D gene: .

CDR3 protein: CASSTGTRQPQHF
J gene: TRBJ1-5
clone size: .
V gene: TRBV19
D gene: .

CDR3 protein: CASSLLGQGATEAFF
J gene: TRBJ1-1
clone size: .
V gene: TRBV7-9
D gene: TRBD1

CDR3 protein: CASSGGAQGNTIYF
J gene: TRBJ1-3
clone size: once
V gene: TRBV5-5
D gene: .

CDR3 protein: CASSQGTGAYEQYF
J gene: TRBJ2-7
clone size: .
V gene: TRBV14
D gene: TRBD1

CDR3 protein: CASSPRREGTEAFF
J gene: TRBJ1-1
clone size: .
V gene: TRBV6-6
D gene: .

CDR3 protein: CASSPDSFLSGANVLTF
J gene: TRBJ2-6
clone size: .
V gene: TRBV7-8
D gene: .

CDR3 protein: CASSRLLAEETQYF
J gene: TRBJ2-5
clone size: .
V gene: TRBV2
D gene: TRBD2

CDR3 protein: CASSGGGDETQYF
J gene: TRBJ2-5
clone size: once
V gene: TRBV6-1
D gene: TRBD1

CDR3 protein: CASSRGRTNTGELFF
J gene: TRBJ2-2
clone size: .
V gene: TRBV7-9
D gene: TRBD2

CDR3 protein: CASSLGQASSYEQYF
J gene: TRBJ2-7
clone size: .
V gene: TRBV9
D gene: TRBD1

CDR3 protein: CASTLGRGTDTQYF
J gene: TRBJ2-3
clone size: few
V gene: TRBV28
D gene: .

CDR3 protein: CASSLPGQGGGELFF
J gene: TRBJ2-2
clone size: .
V gene: TRBV5-6
D gene: TRBD1

CDR3 protein: CASSSRLRPGQTNEKLFF
J gene: TRBJ1-4
clone size: .
V gene: TRBV5-1
D gene: TRBD1

CDR3 protein: CASSLMVPEGYTF
J gene: TRBJ1-2
clone size: few
V gene: TRBV7-9
D gene: .

CDR3 protein: CASSSNRATNEKLFF
J gene: TRBJ1-4
clone size: .
V gene: TRBV5-4
D gene: .

CDR3 protein: CASSPPGVLYEQYF
J gene: .
clone size: few
V gene: TRBV19
D gene: .

CDR3 protein: CASSVSGGSTDTQYF
J gene: TRBJ2-3
clone size: .
V gene: TRBV9
D gene: .

CDR3 protein: CASSLGGVGYTF
J gene: TRBJ1-2
clone size: .
V gene: TRBV28
D gene: .

CDR3 protein: CASSFWQGSGEQYF
J gene: TRBJ2-7
clone size: .
V gene: TRBV5-4
D gene: .

CDR3 protein: CASRRTSGGALYEQYF
J gene: .
clone size: .
V gene: TRBV6-6
D gene: TRBD2